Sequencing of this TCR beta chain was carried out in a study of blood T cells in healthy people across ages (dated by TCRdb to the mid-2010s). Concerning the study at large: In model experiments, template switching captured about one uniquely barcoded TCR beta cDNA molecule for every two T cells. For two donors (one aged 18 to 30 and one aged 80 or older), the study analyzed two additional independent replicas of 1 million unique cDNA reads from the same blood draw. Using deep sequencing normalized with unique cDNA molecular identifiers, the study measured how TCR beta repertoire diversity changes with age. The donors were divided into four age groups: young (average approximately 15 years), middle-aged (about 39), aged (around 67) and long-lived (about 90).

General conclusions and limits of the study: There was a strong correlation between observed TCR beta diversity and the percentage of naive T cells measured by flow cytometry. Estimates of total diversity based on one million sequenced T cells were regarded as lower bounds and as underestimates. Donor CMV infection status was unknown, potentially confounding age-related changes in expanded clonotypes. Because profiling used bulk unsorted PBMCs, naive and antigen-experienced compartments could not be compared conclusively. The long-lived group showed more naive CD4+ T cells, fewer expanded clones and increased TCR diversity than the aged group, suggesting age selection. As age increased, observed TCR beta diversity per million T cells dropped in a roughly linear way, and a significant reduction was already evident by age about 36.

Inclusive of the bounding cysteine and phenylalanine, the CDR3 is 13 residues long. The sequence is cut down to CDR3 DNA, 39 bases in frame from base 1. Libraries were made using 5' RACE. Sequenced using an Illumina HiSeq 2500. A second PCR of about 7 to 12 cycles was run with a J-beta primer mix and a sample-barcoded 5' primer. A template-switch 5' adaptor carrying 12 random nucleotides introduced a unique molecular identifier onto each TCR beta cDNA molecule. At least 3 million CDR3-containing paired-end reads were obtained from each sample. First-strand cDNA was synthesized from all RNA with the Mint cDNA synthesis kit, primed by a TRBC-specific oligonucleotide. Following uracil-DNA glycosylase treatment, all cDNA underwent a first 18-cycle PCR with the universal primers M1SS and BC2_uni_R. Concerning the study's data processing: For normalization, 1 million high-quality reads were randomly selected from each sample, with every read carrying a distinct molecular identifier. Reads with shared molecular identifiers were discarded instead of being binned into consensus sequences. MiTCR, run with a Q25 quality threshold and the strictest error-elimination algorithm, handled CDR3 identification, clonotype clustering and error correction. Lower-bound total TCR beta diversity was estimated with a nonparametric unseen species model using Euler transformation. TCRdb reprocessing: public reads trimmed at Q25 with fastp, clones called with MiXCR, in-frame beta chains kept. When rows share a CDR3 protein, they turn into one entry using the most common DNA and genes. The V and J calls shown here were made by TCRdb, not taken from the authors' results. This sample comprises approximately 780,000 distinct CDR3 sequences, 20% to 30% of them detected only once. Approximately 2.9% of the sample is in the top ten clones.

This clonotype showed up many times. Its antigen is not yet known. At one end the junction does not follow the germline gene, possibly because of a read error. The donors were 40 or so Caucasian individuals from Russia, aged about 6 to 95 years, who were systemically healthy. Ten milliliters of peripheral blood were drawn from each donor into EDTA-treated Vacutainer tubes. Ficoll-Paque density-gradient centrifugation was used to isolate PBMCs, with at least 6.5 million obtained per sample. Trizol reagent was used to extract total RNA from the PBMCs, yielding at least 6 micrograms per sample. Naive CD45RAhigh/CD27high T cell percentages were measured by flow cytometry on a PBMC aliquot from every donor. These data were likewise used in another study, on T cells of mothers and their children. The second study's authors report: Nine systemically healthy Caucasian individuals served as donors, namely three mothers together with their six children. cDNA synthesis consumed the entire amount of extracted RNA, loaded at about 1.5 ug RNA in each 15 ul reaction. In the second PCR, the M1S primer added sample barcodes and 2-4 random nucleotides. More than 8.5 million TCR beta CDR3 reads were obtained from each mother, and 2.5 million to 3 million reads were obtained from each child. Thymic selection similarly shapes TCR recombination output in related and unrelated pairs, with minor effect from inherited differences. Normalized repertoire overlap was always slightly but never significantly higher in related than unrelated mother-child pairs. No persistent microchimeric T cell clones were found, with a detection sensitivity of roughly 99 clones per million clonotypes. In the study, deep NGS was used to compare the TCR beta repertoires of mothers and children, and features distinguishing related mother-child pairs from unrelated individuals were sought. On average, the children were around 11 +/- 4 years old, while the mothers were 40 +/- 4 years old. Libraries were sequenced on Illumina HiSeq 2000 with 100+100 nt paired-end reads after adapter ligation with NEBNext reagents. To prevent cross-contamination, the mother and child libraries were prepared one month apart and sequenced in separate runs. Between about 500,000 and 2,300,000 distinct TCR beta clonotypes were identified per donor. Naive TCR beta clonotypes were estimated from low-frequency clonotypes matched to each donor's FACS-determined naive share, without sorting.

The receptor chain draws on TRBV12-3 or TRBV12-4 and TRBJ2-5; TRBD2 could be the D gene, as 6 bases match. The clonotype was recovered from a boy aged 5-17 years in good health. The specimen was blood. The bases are TGCGCCAGCAGCTCCGGGACTCAAGAGACCCAGTACTTC. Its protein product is CASSSGTQETQYF.